What follows describes a single T cell receptor (beta chain). The CDR3 sequence is 17 residues long. V shed 6 bases, J shed 9 bases, and the junction held 11 bases outside the gene matches. These data originate in a study of T-cell reconstitution after alpha-beta-depleted transplantation in children. Unique molecular identifiers featured in how the TCRbeta library was prepared. MiXCR was run by TCRdb on the PCR reads, yielding one entry per CDR3 protein. The sample carries 330,000 or so distinct CDR3 sequences, around a tenth recorded once. The source is a human donor who donated a stem cell graft to a child with acute lymphoblastic leukemia. The rearrangement joins TRBV12-3 or TRBV12-4 to TRBJ2-1; TRBD2 matches at 16 bases. Sequenced here: PBMCs from the stem cell graft donor, sampled from the stem cell graft. The DNA for the CDR3 is TGTGCCAGCAGCAACCCGGGACTAGCGGGAGGGCCAACTGAGCAGTTCTTC. Translation: CASSNPGLAGGPTEQFF.